This T cell receptor beta chain was captured by sequencing in a study of T cell responses to AZD1222 COVID-19 vaccine. Study-wide results and limits: Spike regions recognized by vaccine-associated CD4 TCRs spanned the protein, led by 160-218 and 743-854. White British people made up most donors, females outnumbered males, and clonal diversity was possibly underestimated.

TCRdb's table, derived via immunoSEQ multiplex PCR, lists solely in-frame clones and lacks some. Here the sample spans 150,000 to 200,000 clones, 85% to 95% being singletons. In the case of this clone: Its antigen is unknown.

The CDR3 totals 12 residues. Specimen: peripheral blood, collected on day 0 of AZD1222 vaccination. This TCR derives from an adult in good health. This chain uses TRBV21-1 with TRBJ1-4. TRBV21-1 is a known pseudogene. For the CDR3, the DNA is TGTGCCAGCAGCCAAACCGGGATTCCTGTGTTTTTT. Encoded protein: CASSQTGIPVFF.